This T cell receptor (beta chain) derives from a study of CD8+ T cells in alopecia areata. Study-wide results and limits: Scalp clonality, along with expanded CD8+ clones among the top 100, was significantly decreased by tofacitinib. Affected lesional scalp, above all in alopecia totalis/universalis, was more clonal than normal scalp. Persistence during tofacitinib was seen for many expanded lesional clones in scalp and blood. With just one nonresponder, it is still uncertain whether baseline CD8+ expansion relates to response.

Concerning this clone: The antigen remains unidentified.

TCR sequencing used cDNA made by reverse transcription of extracted RNA. Profiling relied on immunoSEQ multiplex PCR, and the TCRdb table lists in-frame clones only, not all of them. The sample has a few hundred thousand clones, around 66% seen once. Germline assignment: CDR1 MNHEY and CDR2 SMNVEV (reference sequence). This CDR3 region has 17 residues. After removal of 4 bases from V and 2 bases from J, the junction contained 13 bases not matched to a gene. Treatment described: oral pan-JAK inhibitor, 5-10 mg twice daily. The source material was CD4+ T cells sorted from blood, sampled at roughly week 45, from a patient treated with tofacitinib. The source of this sequence is a human donor with alopecia areata. The rearrangement joins TRBV27 to TRBJ1-2, with TRBD1 matching over 7 bases. The CDR3 spells CASSSNPWQGVNYGYTF. CDR3 bases: TGTGCCAGCAGTTCAAACCCATGGCAGGGGGTGAACTATGGCTACACCTTC.